This paragraph reports one T cell receptor (beta chain). Antigen unknown. Regarding time point: week 5, during vaccination. One vaccine dose held 300 ug of mutant IDH1 20-mer peptide and came with topical imiquimod. The CDR3 covers 15 residues. V was pared by 6 bases and J by 4 bases, with 10 bases of the junction left unmatched. CDR1 and CDR2 (germline): SNHLY, FYNNEI. Assay used: immunoSEQ multiplex PCR; TCRdb lists only in-frame clones, some missing. The sample shows roughly 51,000 clones, over 70% of them seen only once. This sample is part of a study of a mutant IDH1 vaccine in newly diagnosed glioma.

This rearrangement joins TRBV2 to TRBJ2-3, with 7 bases aligning to TRBD1. The sequence came from a man aged 25-45 years with glioma. Sequencing used PBMCs, obtained from a glioma patient whose treatment included an IDH1 peptide vaccine. DNA for the CDR3: TGTGCCAGCAGCCTAGACAGGGTCGGGGCAGATACGCAGTATTTT. It translates to CASSLDRVGADTQYF.